This T cell receptor beta chain was documented in a study of blood T cell repertoires in COVID-19. Study-level background: The United States, Italy and Spain supplied acute and convalescent COVID-19 samples. PBMCs, B-cell-depleted T cells, or T cells were the source of the cDNA or gDNA that made up the material.

Per the original methods: It was from reference gene primer amplification that nucleated cell counts were estimated. The table came from immunoSEQ multiplex PCR; TCRdb's copy has only in-frame clones and leaves some out. The V and J calls and clone size are taken from that table; D and trimming were inferred from the DNA. Here the sample spans 25,000 to 30,000 clones, more than 85% being singletons. Germline values: CDR1 MDHEN, CDR2 SYDVKM. Trimming left V 5 bases short and J 4 bases short, with 15 bases between. CDR3 length: 15 amino acids. This receptor was obtained from a woman in her seventies with COVID-19, enrolled during active disease. The V call is TRBV28, the J call TRBJ2-1; no clear D. Sequenced input: peripheral blood. The CDR3 DNA follows: TGTGCCAGCAGTGGATCCGACACGCTATACAATGAGCAGTTCTTC. Amino acids: CASSGSDTLYNEQFF.